The 17 T cell receptor beta chains listed next were all sequenced from one sample in a study of T cells after yellow fever vaccination. TCRdb recomputed calls from the 5' RACE reads with MiXCR, one row per CDR3 protein. The profile shows 100,000 to 150,000 distinct CDR3 sequences, about 8.8% of them singletons. Source: CD8+ T cells sorted from PBMCs, taken on the day of the yellow fever booster vaccination. Receptor source: a man between 18 and 35 years old who received the YFV17D yellow fever vaccine.

In its sample, this clonotype was seen a few times. The chain links TRBV6-2 or TRBV6-3 to TRBJ2-2; D gene ambiguous. Germline V lookup: CDR1 MNHEY, CDR2 SVGEGT. The CDR3 is 16 residues long. Deletions cut 5 bases from V and 6 bases from J, with 19 bases between. The DNA for the CDR3 is TGTGCCAGCAGTGGCTCAGTCTCCAAGTCTCCCGGGGAGCTGTTTTTT. Its protein product is CASSGSVSKSPGELFF.

This clonotype came up a few times. The chain recombines TRBV10-3 with TRBJ1-3, with unresolved D. Germline V gene lookup returns CDR1 ENHRY and CDR2 SYGVKD. This CDR3 has 14 residues. V was cut by 3 bases and J by 0 bases, with 6 bases left in between. CDR3 amino acids: CAISDRNSGNTIYF. The CDR3 DNA sequence: TGTGCCATCAGTGACAGGAACTCTGGAAACACCATATATTTT.

The chain is built from TRBV12-3 or TRBV12-4 and TRBJ2-1, with D possibly being TRBD1 or TRBD2 (6 bases each). This CDR3 comprises 14 residues. V lost 7 bases and J lost 4, with 14 bases in between. CDR3: CASNHPGAYNEQFF. The CDR3 DNA reads as TGTGCCAGCAACCACCCGGGGGCATACAATGAGCAGTTCTTC.

The rearrangement joins TRBV27 to TRBJ2-5; 8 bases line up with TRBD2. Germline CDR1 reads MNHEY; CDR2 reads SMNVEV (reference sequence). The CDR3 totals 15 residues. V gave up 1 base and J gave up 5 bases; unmatched junction bases: 6. This CDR3 is CASSLFPSGGETQYF. The CDR3 bases are TGTGCCAGCAGTTTATTCCCCAGCGGGGGTGAGACCCAGTACTTC.

V and J are TRBV28 and TRBJ2-3; possible D gene TRBD2, 6 bases. The ends were cut back, 3 bases at V and 5 bases at J, with 12 bases in the middle. Germline V gene lookup returns CDR1 MDHEN and CDR2 SYDVKM. The CDR3 runs 14 residues. CDR3: CASSLTGVGDTQYF. CDR3 DNA: TGTGCCAGCAGTTTGACGGGGGTGGGAGATACGCAGTATTTT.

J is TRBJ2-7 and V is TRBV10-3; tentatively, D is TRBD2 (6 bases). The V end was cut by 3 bases, the J end by 4 bases, with 10 bases between. This CDR3 region has 13 residues. The germline V gene has CDR1 ENHRY and CDR2 SYGVKD. The CDR3 coding sequence is TGTGCCATCAGTGACACGGGAGATTACGAGCAGTACTTC. Protein product: CAISDTGDYEQYF.

This clonotype has at least ten counts. This chain joins TRBV10-2 and TRBJ2-7, with D perhaps given as TRBD1 or TRBD2 (5 bases each). The CDR3 is 12 residues long. Germline CDR1 is WSHSY and CDR2 is SAAADI. V lost 8 bases and J 2 bases, leaving 10 bases between the germline ends. This CDR3 is CASRDGPYEQYV. In DNA form, the CDR3 reads TGCGCCAGCCGGGACGGGCCCTACGAGCAGTACGTC.

This clonotype appeared a few times. V usage is TRBV9 and J usage is TRBJ2-5; D gene uncertain. The ends were cut back, 3 bases at V and 5 bases at J, with 11 bases in the middle. CDR1 and CDR2 (germline): SGDLS, YYNGEE. This CDR3 comprises 13 residues. The CDR3 nucleotides are TGTGCCAGCAGCGCATACGGAGTGGAGACCCAGTACTTC. Translated: CASSAYGVETQYF.

This clonotype was seen only a few times. The J gene is TRBJ2-4, the V gene TRBV6-5, with 10 bases lining up with TRBD1. Germline values: CDR1 MNHEY, CDR2 SVGAGI. The length of the CDR3 is 11 residues. The ends lost 8 bases at V and 8 bases at J; junction bases unmatched: 0. Written as DNA, the CDR3 is TGTGCCAGCGGACAGGGGGACATTCAGTACTTC. This sequence encodes CASGQGDIQYF.

This clonotype was counted between two and nine times. The chain links TRBV20-1 to TRBJ2-1; D may correspond to TRBD1 or TRBD2 (5 bases each). The CDR3 runs to 16 residues. Germline assignment: CDR1 DFQATT and CDR2 SNEGSKA (reference sequence). V lost 4 bases and J lost 0, with 16 bases in between. CDR3 nucleotides: TGCAGTGCTACCGAGGGGTGGGGGAACTCCTACAATGAGCAGTTCTTC. It translates to CSATEGWGNSYNEQFF.

The gene calls are TRBV7-3 and TRBJ2-7, with D hard to call. Looked up from germline, CDR1 is SGHTA and CDR2 is FQGTGA. CDR3 length: 13 amino acids. Between the trimmed V and J ends, which lost 3 bases and 7 bases, there was a span of 13 bases. DNA for the CDR3: TGTGCCAGCAGCTTCGGTGTGGGCGGAGAGCAGTACTTC. It is translated as CASSFGVGGEQYF. Combining the CDR3 with reference TRBV7-3 and TRBJ2-7 gives the whole variable domain GAGVSQTPSNKVTEKGKYVELRCDPISGHTALYWYRQSLGQGPEFLIYFQGTGAADDSGLPNDRFFAVRPEGSVSTLKIQRTERGDSAVYLCASSFGVGGEQYFGPGTRLTVT.

Ten or more counts support this clonotype. This chain connects TRBV5-5 to TRBJ2-4, with D perhaps matching TRBD1 (6 bases). V lost 4 bases to trimming and J lost 8 bases, with 22 bases between them. The CDR3 totals 16 residues. Germline V gene data show CDR1 as SGHKS and CDR2 as YYEKEE (reference sequence). In DNA, the CDR3 is TGTGCCAGCAGCCCCGGGACACTCGAGAAGGGGGACATTCAGTACTTC. This codes for CASSPGTLEKGDIQYF.

The rearrangement joins TRBV7-8 to TRBJ1-5, with D unclear. With 3 bases removed from V and 7 bases from J, the gap between germline ends came to 19 bases. The germline V gene encodes CDR1 SGHVS and CDR2 FQNEAQ. The CDR3 runs to 16 residues. CDR3 bases: TGTGCCAGCAGCTTTTATTCTCGGCGGCCCGACCAGCCCCAGCATTTT. It yields the protein CASSFYSRRPDQPQHF. The full variable domain, its missing parts supplied by reference TRBV7-8 and TRBJ1-5, is GAGVSQSPRYKVAKRGQDVALRCDPISGHVSLFWYQQALGQGPEFLTYFQNEAQLDKSGLPSDRFFAERPEGSVSTLKIQRTQQEDSAVYLCASSFYSRRPDQPQHFGDGTRLSIL.

The V call is TRBV20-1, the J call TRBJ2-1; D is perhaps TRBD1 or TRBD2 (6 bases each). The germline gives CDR1 DFQATT, CDR2 SNEGSKA (reference sequence). The ends were cut back, 2 bases at V and 7 bases at J, with 21 bases in the middle. This CDR3 comprises 16 residues. The CDR3 reads CSARRGEGGLGNEQFF. CDR3 bases: TGCAGTGCTAGAAGAGGAGAGGGGGGTTTAGGGAATGAGCAGTTCTTC.

CDR3 DNA sequence: TGTGCCAGCAGCTTATACACAGGGGGACAGGGGAAGGCAACTAATGAAAAACTGTTTTTT. Protein sequence: CASSLYTGGQGKATNEKLFF. The chain couples TRBV11-2 to TRBJ1-4; 10 nucleotides line up with TRBD1. The J segment lost 0 bases and the V segment lost 2 bases, leaving 12 bases of the junction unmatched. The V gene's germline CDR1 is SGHAT and CDR2 FQNNGV. This CDR3 contains 20 residues.

This clonotype was found a few times. This chain connects TRBV28 to TRBJ2-7; tentatively, D is TRBD1 (6 bases). The CDR3 runs to 13 residues. Germline V gene lookup returns CDR1 MDHEN and CDR2 SYDVKM. Trimming removed 4 bases at V and 4 bases at J, with 11 bases between. CDR3 residues: CASSSRQEYEQYV. The CDR3 DNA reads as TGTGCCAGCAGTTCTCGACAGGAATACGAGCAGTACGTC.

In this sample, this clonotype turned up a few times. V and J are TRBV7-9 and TRBJ1-1, with D tentatively TRBD1 (5 bases). From germline, CDR1 is SEHNR and CDR2 FQNEAQ (reference sequence). This CDR3 has 16 residues. The V end was cut by 0 bases, the J end by 6 bases, with 17 bases between. The CDR3 is CASSLAFRGKGAEAFF. As DNA, the CDR3 is TGTGCCAGCAGCTTAGCCTTTAGGGGTAAGGGAGCTGAAGCTTTCTTT.